Shown below are 27 T cell receptor beta chains from a single sample sequenced in a study of blood T cell repertoires in COVID-19. The data were produced by immunoSEQ multiplex PCR, yet TCRdb's version contains in-frame clones alone and is incomplete. The sample has some 380,000 clones, roughly 80% seen once. The sample comprised peripheral blood. The receptors shown here come from a human donor with acute or convalescent COVID-19. The donor label of this sample is uncertain.

The CDR3 spells CASSQASGGTEAFF. The CDR3 DNA follows: TGCGCCAGCAGCCAAGCCTCGGGGGGGACTGAAGCTTTCTTT. This chain uses TRBV4-1 with TRBJ1-1, with D maybe TRBD1 (5 bases). The germline V and J ends were trimmed by 1 base and 5 bases, with 11 bases remaining between them. Germline CDR1 reads MGHRA; CDR2 reads YSYEKL. The CDR3 spans 14 residues.

The chain employs TRBV5-1 and TRBJ2-7; 8 bases map to TRBD1. The CDR3 spans 13 residues. Germline-derived CDR1 and CDR2 are SGHRS and YFSETQ. J gave up 4 bases and V 5 bases, and 5 bases lay outside the gene matches. The chain's CDR3 is CASSPGGVYEQYF. In DNA, the CDR3 is TGCGCCAGCAGTCCAGGGGGCGTTTACGAGCAGTACTTC.

The chain joins TRBV19 to TRBJ2-2, with D possibly TRBD2 on 5 matching bases. The V end was cut by 5 bases, the J end by 1 base, with 14 bases between. There are 16 residues in the CDR3. Per germline, CDR1 LNHDA and CDR2 SQIVND (reference sequence). The CDR3 loop is CASSPLLAGNTGELFF. The CDR3 DNA follows: TGTGCCAGTAGTCCTCTTCTGGCGGGGAACACCGGGGAGCTGTTTTTT.

This rearrangement joins TRBV14 to TRBJ2-7, with 7 bases lining up with TRBD1. The CDR3 consists of 16 residues. Germline V gene lookup returns CDR1 SGHDN and CDR2 FVKESK. Germline trimming cut 0 bases from V and 9 bases from J; bases unmatched to any gene: 14. The CDR3 DNA reads TGTGCCAGCAGCCAAGATCTCGGGACAGCGCTCAGTTCGCAGTACTTC. It codes for CASSQDLGTALSSQYF.

The V gene is TRBV14, the J gene TRBJ1-2; D unresolved. The CDR3 totals 15 residues. The V and J ends lost 1 base and 3 bases respectively, with 12 bases between them. CDR1 SGHDN and CDR2 FVKESK come from the germline V gene. CDR3: CASSQVGWQDYGYTF. In DNA, the CDR3 is TGTGCCAGCAGCCAAGTTGGCTGGCAGGACTATGGCTACACCTTC.

This clone was observed a few times. The chain has TRBV5-1 and TRBJ2-7; D is unresolved. This CDR3 is built from 13 residues. The V and J ends lost 0 bases and 2 bases respectively, with 6 bases between them. Germline CDR1 is SGHRS and CDR2 is YFSETQ. CDR3 DNA sequence: TGCGCCAGCAGCTTGGCCGTCGCCTACGAGCAGTACTTC. Encoded protein: CASSLAVAYEQYF.

The genes are TRBV28 and TRBJ2-1, with 12 bases lining up with TRBD1. This CDR3 comprises 16 residues. The germline CDR1 and CDR2 sequences are MDHEN and SYDVKM. The V segment lost 5 bases and the J segment 9 bases; nucleotides outside the gene matches: 11. The CDR3 DNA is TGTGCCAGCAGTATCCCCCTGGGACAGGGGGCGGGTGAGCAGTTCTTC. The encoded protein is CASSIPLGQGAGEQFF.

V usage is TRBV6-5 and J usage is TRBJ1-2, with TRBD1 as a possible D gene (5 bases). In germline, CDR1 is MNHEY, CDR2 SVGAGI. Trimming cost V 7 bases and J 3 bases, with 12 bases left between them. This CDR3 is built from 13 residues. In DNA form, the CDR3 reads TGTGCCAGCAATACAGGTCCCGACTATGGCTACACCTTC. This translates into CASNTGPDYGYTF.

J is TRBJ2-7 and V is TRBV19; 7 nucleotides align to TRBD1. This CDR3 comprises 15 residues. The V gene's germline CDR1 is LNHDA and CDR2 SQIVND (reference sequence). J lost 1 base, V lost 6 bases, and 9 bases had no gene match. CDR3 region: CASSAPDRASYEQYF. DNA for the CDR3: TGTGCCAGTAGCGCCCCAGACAGGGCTTCCTACGAGCAGTACTTC.

The DNA for the CDR3 is TGTGCCAGCAGTTTAGGTAAAGGCGGTTCTGGCTACACCTTC. As protein: CASSLGKGGSGYTF. This rearrangement joins TRBV28 to TRBJ1-2, with D uncertain. This CDR3 spans 14 amino acids. V dropped 2 bases and J dropped 7 bases, with 14 bases sitting between them. Germline CDR1 is MDHEN and CDR2 is SYDVKM.

The V and J genes are TRBV7-8 and TRBJ2-7; tentatively, D is TRBD1 (6 bases). With 5 bases removed from V and 7 bases from J, the gap between germline ends came to 18 bases. Per germline, CDR1 SGHVS and CDR2 FQNEAQ. The CDR3 has 14 amino acids. This CDR3 is CASSLTTGSVEQYF. The CDR3 nucleotides are TGTGCCAGCAGCCTTACTACAGGGTCGGTTGAGCAGTACTTC.

The genes are TRBV6-6 and TRBJ2-7, with 7 bases aligning to TRBD1. The trim removed 5 bases at V and 4 bases at J, leaving 5 bases unmatched. In germline, CDR1 is MNHNY, CDR2 SVGAGI (reference sequence). The CDR3 is 13 amino acids. CDR3 in DNA: TGTGCCAGCAGTCAACGGGACAGATACGAGCAGTACTTC. Translated, it gives CASSQRDRYEQYF.

The chain combines TRBV30 with TRBJ2-1; D is unclear. V dropped 8 bases and J dropped 4 bases, with 9 bases sitting between them. The CDR3 loop spans 11 amino acids. CDR1 and CDR2 from the germline V gene are GTSNPN and SVGIG (reference sequence). CDR3 sequence reads: CAGTAYNEQFF. The CDR3, as DNA: TGTGCCGGAACAGCTTACAATGAGCAGTTCTTC.

The genes are TRBV11-2 and TRBJ2-1; TRBD2 matches 12 bases. Germline values: CDR1 SGHAT, CDR2 FQNNGV. CDR3 length: 16 amino acids. Trimming took 4 bases from V and 8 from J; bases not matched to a gene: 9. In DNA, the CDR3 is TGTGCCAGCAGCTCAGTGGCTAGCGGGGGGGTAGATGAGCAGTTCTTC. Its protein product is CASSSVASGGVDEQFF.

In DNA form, the CDR3 reads TGTGCCAGCAGCCGCCGGGGGGCCTCGGGTGAAGCTTTCTTT. Its protein is CASSRRGASGEAFF. The chain is built from TRBV14 and TRBJ1-1; TRBD1 is a possible D gene (6 bases). CDR3 length: 14 residues. Trimming shortened V by 4 bases and J by 7 bases, and 16 bases separated the two germline ends. Germline V gives CDR1 SGHDN, CDR2 FVKESK.

This clone was counted a single time. V and J are TRBV5-1 and TRBJ2-3; 9 bases align to TRBD1. J gave up 2 bases and V 3 bases, and 7 bases lay outside the gene matches. The CDR3 sequence is 16 residues long. Germline V lookup: CDR1 SGHRS, CDR2 YFSETQ. The CDR3 sequence is CASSSGQGRLTDTQYF. The DNA for the CDR3 is TGCGCCAGCAGCTCGGGACAGGGAAGGCTCACAGATACGCAGTATTTT.

CDR3 sequence reads: CAWSPPGSLNTEAFF. DNA of the CDR3: TGTGCCTGGAGTCCCCCCGGGAGCCTGAACACTGAAGCTTTCTTT. V is TRBV30 and J is TRBJ1-1; D not resolved. V lost 2 bases, J lost 0 bases, and 13 bases lay in between. CDR3 length equals 15 residues. Germline V gives CDR1 GTSNPN, CDR2 SVGIG (reference sequence).

As DNA, the CDR3 is TGTGCCAGCAGCTCTCGAGACAGGGTCTTTATGGGTGAGGCGTACGAGCAGTACTTC. The encoded protein is CASSSRDRVFMGEAYEQYF. The chain is built from TRBV5-6 and TRBJ2-7; TRBD1 agrees at 7 bases. The V segment lost 3 bases and the J segment 4 bases; nucleotides outside the gene matches: 22. This CDR3 contains 19 residues. CDR1 is SGHDT, CDR2 YYEEEE, per germline.

This clone has a handful of counts. Other DNA sequences in the same sample also yield this CDR3. This chain joins TRBV2 and TRBJ1-4; D gene uncertain. Germline-derived CDR1 and CDR2 are SNHLY and FYNNEI. Trimming stripped 3 bases from V and 0 bases from J, with 8 bases between. This CDR3 is 15 amino acids long. CDR3 DNA: TGTGCCAGCAGTGAGGAGGAGTCAACTAATGAAAAACTGTTTTTT. This codes for CASSEEESTNEKLFF.

The CDR3 DNA follows: TGTGCCAGCAGAAGCATAAATCAGCCCCAGCATTTT. It codes for CASRSINQPQHF. The chain carries TRBV28 and TRBJ1-5; unclear D gene. CDR3 length: 12 residues. V gave up 6 bases and J gave up 4 bases, with 7 bases separating them. Germline CDR1 reads MDHEN; CDR2 reads SYDVKM. Drawing the rest from reference TRBV28 and TRBJ1-5, the complete variable domain is DVKVTQSSRYLVKRTGEKVFLECVQDMDHENMFWYRQDPGLGLRLIYFSYDVKMKEKGDIPEGYSVSREKKERFSLILESASTNQTSMYLCASRSINQPQHFGDGTRLSIL.

V usage is TRBV12-1 and J usage is TRBJ2-2; the table's D call of TRBD2 was not tested on the DNA. TRBV12-1 is given as a pseudogene. The CDR3 has 16 amino acids. As DNA, the CDR3 is TGTGCCAGCAGATCGGGACTAGCGGGAGAGTCCGGGGAGCTGTTTTTT. It codes for CASRSGLAGESGELFF.

The J gene is TRBJ1-2, the V gene TRBV18, with a weak D call TRBD1 (5 bases). Germline V gene data show CDR1 as KGHSH and CDR2 as LQKENI. This CDR3 region has 14 residues. V was trimmed by 5 bases and J by 8 bases, leaving 18 bases between them. CDR3 sequence (DNA): TGTGCCAGCTCAGATGTGGTGGGAGGGGACGGCTACACCTTC. Translation gives CASSDVVGGDGYTF.

CDR3 sequence (DNA): TGCAGTGCTAGTAACAGGGGGCTGGCCACCGGGGAGCTGTTTTTT. Protein: CSASNRGLATGELFF. V and J are TRBV20-1 and TRBJ2-2, with 9 bases fitting TRBD1. This CDR3 spans 15 amino acids. Trimming removed 3 bases from V and 4 bases from J; junction bases left unmatched: 6. CDR1 is DFQATT and CDR2 is SNEGSKA in the germline V gene (reference sequence).

Worth noting for this clone: This may stem from a read error, because a much larger clone lies one nucleotide away. This sequence joins TRBV25-1 and TRBJ2-7; D remains unclear. Per germline, CDR1 MGHDK and CDR2 SYGVNS. The CDR3 consists of 11 residues. V shed 6 bases and J shed 3 bases, with 6 bases lying between them. The CDR3 protein is CASSEDYEQYF. In nucleotides, the CDR3 is TGTGCCAGCAGCGAGGACTACGAGCAGTACTTC.

The chain joins TRBV5-1 to TRBJ2-5, with TRBD2 matching 9 bases. Germline lookup yields CDR1 SGHRS and CDR2 YFSETQ. The length of the CDR3 is 16 residues. V gave up 1 base and J gave up 4 bases; unmatched junction bases: 8. CDR3 in amino acids: CASSLLGLAGRETQYF. The DNA for the CDR3 is TGCGCCAGCAGCTTGTTGGGACTAGCAGGACGAGAGACCCAGTACTTC.

The rearrangement links TRBV9 to TRBJ1-2, with D unclear. V lost 4 bases and J 0 bases, leaving 16 bases between the germline ends. The V gene's germline CDR1 is SGDLS and CDR2 YYNGEE. This CDR3 contains 16 residues. The CDR3 region is CASSSQPEVPNYGYTF. Written as DNA, the CDR3 is TGTGCCAGCAGCTCACAACCGGAGGTACCTAACTATGGCTACACCTTC.

V usage is TRBV5-4 and J usage is TRBJ1-1; D unresolved. The CDR3 covers 13 residues. The germline V and J ends were trimmed by 6 bases and 7 bases, with 16 bases remaining between them. The germline V gene has CDR1 SGHNT and CDR2 YYREEE (reference sequence). The chain's CDR3 is CASKNTLEGEAFF. Here the CDR3 DNA reads TGTGCCAGCAAGAACACCCTGGAGGGTGAAGCTTTCTTT. The full variable domain, its missing parts supplied by reference TRBV5-4 and TRBJ1-1, is ETGVTQSPTHLIKTRGQQVTLRCSSQSGHNTVSWYQQALGQGPQFIFQYYREEENGRGNFPPRFSGLQFPNYSSELNVNALELDDSALYLCASKNTLEGEAFFGQGTRLTVV.